The rows below give T cell receptor beta chains drawn from one sample of a study of T-cell reconstitution after alpha-beta-depleted transplantation in children. Each CDR3 protein gets one entry after TCRdb re-called the PCR reads with MiXCR. The top ten hold around 5.1% of the sample, which has a few hundred thousand distinct CDR3 sequences, approximately 9.9% seen once. Sequencing used PBMCs from the stem cell graft donor, obtained from the stem cell graft. The receptors here all came from a human donor who donated a stem cell graft to a child with SCID. Both conserved end residues are part of each CDR3. The D gene is left open where the match is weak. Clone size is not always given. Where it is, it says once, few, many or a class for expanded clones.

TGCAGTGCTAGAGATAGGAGGACAGGGGCGAACTATGGCTACACCTTC | CSARDRRTGANYGYTF | TRBJ1-2 | TRBD1 | TRBV20-1 | many
TGTGCCAGCAGTATGTCCCCCGCGGAGACCCAGTACTTC | CASSMSPAETQYF | TRBJ2-5 | - | TRBV28 | -
TGCAGTGCTAAGGGGTTCTATAATTCACCCCTCCACTTT | CSAKGFYNSPLHF | TRBJ1-6 | - | TRBV20-1 | few
TGTGCCAGCAGCCAAGATCGGAGATGGGGCGGGGGGCCTAGCACAGATACGCAGTATTTT | CASSQDRRWGGGPSTDTQYF | TRBJ2-3 | TRBD2 | TRBV4-2 | many
TGCAGTGCTCCCGGCCGGGACAGGGGAAGTGTTGAGCAGTTCTTC | CSAPGRDRGSVEQFF | TRBJ2-1 | TRBD1 | TRBV20-1 | many
TGCGCCAGCAGCTTTTCCCCCGCCGGCTACGAGCAGTACTTC | CASSFSPAGYEQYF | TRBJ2-7 | - | TRBV5-1 | many
TGTGCCAGCAGCCAAGATAACAGGGGGACCCGCTCCTACGAGCAGTACTTC | CASSQDNRGTRSYEQYF | TRBJ2-7 | TRBD1 | TRBV4-2 | many
TGTGCCAGCAGCCTCCAGCTAAGCTCCTACAATGAGCAGTTCTTC | CASSLQLSSYNEQFF | TRBJ2-1 | - | TRBV11-2 | many
TGCGCCAGCAGCTCGTCGGGGTGGTCGAACACTGAAGCTTTCTTT | CASSSSGWSNTEAFF | TRBJ1-1 | - | TRBV5-1 | many
TGTGCCAGCAGCCCCTTCCGGACAGTTAGCAATCAGCCCCAGCATTTT | CASSPFRTVSNQPQHF | TRBJ1-5 | - | TRBV28 | many
TGCGCCAGCAGCCGACAAGGAAACGACCTTAACACCGGGGAGCTGTTTTTT | CASSRQGNDLNTGELFF | TRBJ2-2 | - | TRBV5-1 | many
TGCGCCAGCAGCTTGGTTCCACAGGGAAGTACCGGGGAGCTGTTTTTT | CASSLVPQGSTGELFF | TRBJ2-2 | - | TRBV5-1 | many
TGTGCCAGCAGCGCGGGAGGGCTAATGAACACTGAAGCTTTCTTT | CASSAGGLMNTEAFF | TRBJ1-1 | - | TRBV7-3 | many
TGCGCCAGCAGTCCCGACAGGAGCCGATACGAGCAGTACTTC | CASSPDRSRYEQYF | TRBJ2-7 | - | TRBV4-3 | many
TGTGCCAGCAGCTTAGAATCCGTCAGCCCCCGCGTCTCCCTCGGGGACAGGGGACAAGAGACCCAGTACTTC | CASSLESVSPRVSLGDRGQETQYF | TRBJ2-5 | TRBD1 | TRBV11-2 | -
TGTGCCAGCTCACACTCGAGGGCAAGGGTGAACACTGAAGCTTTCTTT | CASSHSRARVNTEAFF | TRBJ1-1 | - | TRBV18 | many
TGTGCCATGCGAAAGGCGACTAGCGGGGGGAATGAGCAGTTCTTC | CAMRKATSGGNEQFF | TRBJ2-1 | TRBD2 | TRBV10-3 | many
TGTGCCAGCAGCCGACGGGGAATCAGCTCCTACGAGCAGTACTTC | CASSRRGISSYEQYF | TRBJ2-7 | - | TRBV7-2 | many
TGCGCCAGCAGCCCCCTGACAGTCTCTGAAGCTTTCTTT | CASSPLTVSEAFF | TRBJ1-1 | - | TRBV5-1 | many
TGTGCCAGCAGTTATACAGTGGGCGGCTACACCTTC | CASSYTVGGYTF | TRBJ1-2 | - | TRBV12-3/TRBV12-4 | -
TGTGCCTGCAGCTTCCCGGGACAGGGGCCCAATTTCGACAATGAGCAGTTCTTC | CACSFPGQGPNFDNEQFF | TRBJ2-1 | TRBD1 | TRBV13 | -
TGTGCCAGCAGCCAAGGTGCCGGACAGCCCCAGCATTTT | CASSQGAGQPQHF | TRBJ1-5 | - | TRBV14 | many
TGTGCCAGCAACGAACGACGGAACACCGGGGAGCTGTTTTTT | CASNERRNTGELFF | TRBJ2-2 | - | TRBV12-3/TRBV12-4 | many
TGTGCCAGCAGTTACGGGGGTGCCGGTGGAAACACCATATATTTT | CASSYGGAGGNTIYF | TRBJ1-3 | - | TRBV6-5 | many
TGCAGTGCTAGAGAGGCCAGGAGCTCCTATAATTCACCCCTCCACTTT | CSAREARSSYNSPLHF | TRBJ1-6 | - | TRBV20-1 | many
TGTGCCAGCAGCCAAACCCGGGACTCAGTTAACATCGGCGAGCTGTTTTTT | CASSQTRDSVNIGELFF | TRBJ2-2 | - | TRBV14 | -
TGCAGCGTCGTTCGGGGCAGCGCTTCCACAGATACGCAGTATTTT | CSVVRGSASTDTQYF | TRBJ2-3 | - | TRBV29-1 | many
TGTGCCTGGAGTGGAACAGGGGGCTCACCCCTCCACTTT | CAWSGTGGSPLHF | TRBJ1-6 | TRBD1 | TRBV30 | few
TGTGCCAGCAGCGGACATCGGGGGGGGGCCGGGAGCTATGGCTACACCTTC | CASSGHRGGAGSYGYTF | TRBJ1-2 | - | TRBV9 | -
TGTGCTAGTGGTTTAAGCGGGGGCGGGGGTGAGCAGTTCTTC | CASGLSGGGGEQFF | TRBJ2-1 | TRBD2 | TRBV12-5 | few
TGTGCCAGCAGCCCGGTTGGGAGCTCTAACCAAGAGACCCAGTACTTC | CASSPVGSSNQETQYF | TRBJ2-5 | - | TRBV7-8 | many
TGTGCCAGCACCTACCTGGGACTAGCGGGGGTAAGCTCCTACAATGAGCAGTTCTTC | CASTYLGLAGVSSYNEQFF | TRBJ2-1 | TRBD2 | TRBV27 | -
TGTGCCAGCAGCACCCGCGGGGGCCCAATGAACACCGGGGAGCTGTTTTTT | CASSTRGGPMNTGELFF | TRBJ2-2 | - | TRBV7-6 | many
TGCAGTGCTAGAGATCCCCGTGGAGTGGGTCAGCCCCAGCATTTT | CSARDPRGVGQPQHF | TRBJ1-5 | - | TRBV20-1 | many
TGCAGTGCTAGAGCTCAGCCGAACACCGGGGAGCTGTTTTTT | CSARAQPNTGELFF | TRBJ2-2 | - | TRBV20-1 | once
TGTGCCAGCAGCCTCAGTAATCGTAATAATTCACCCCTCCACTTT | CASSLSNRNNSPLHF | TRBJ1-6 | - | TRBV7-6 | -